This passage covers 18 T cell receptor beta chains from one sample sequenced in a study of blood T cell repertoires in COVID-19. TCRdb's table, derived via immunoSEQ multiplex PCR, lists solely in-frame clones and lacks some. The repertoire holds 230,000 or so clones, with approximately 88% as singletons. The sequenced sample consisted of PBMCs or T cells enriched from blood (not recorded which). These receptors were collected from a woman aged 40-49 years with acute COVID-19.

This clone came up once. The chain carries TRBV21-1 and TRBJ1-2; TRBD1, the table's D call, lacks a check against the DNA. TRBV21-1 is labeled a pseudogene. This CDR3 has 13 residues. The chain's CDR3 is CASPPTQNYGYTF. The CDR3 DNA reads TGTGCCAGCCCTCCAACACAGAACTATGGCTACACCTTC.

The CDR3 DNA follows: TGTGCCAGCAGCGTTTCGGGACAGGGAGGTGGAAACACCATATATTTT. It codes for CASSVSGQGGGNTIYF. The chain uses TRBV9 and TRBJ1-3; TRBD1 aligns across 9 bases. CDR1 is SGDLS and CDR2 is YYNGEE in the germline V gene. The CDR3 is 16 residues long. The junction had 6 bases not matched to a gene; V was cut back by 2 bases and J by 3 bases.

This chain joins TRBV5-1 and TRBJ1-2; TRBD1 agrees at 8 bases. Germline CDR1 SGHRS, CDR2 YFSETQ. This CDR3 has 15 amino acids. Trimming at V came to 0 bases and at J to 9 bases, leaving 10 bases not matched to a gene. The CDR3 bases are TGCGCCAGCAGCTTGGCCCCAGGACAGGGAACCCGCTACACCTTC. Its translation is CASSLAPGQGTRYTF.

V usage is TRBV7-2 and J usage is TRBJ1-6; TRBD1 matches at 10 bases. Per the germline V gene, CDR1 is SGHTA and CDR2 is FQGNSA. The CDR3 spans 18 residues. The J segment lost 0 bases and the V segment lost 5 bases, leaving 7 bases of the junction unmatched. CDR3: CASSKGQGRSSYNSPLHF. In nucleotides, the CDR3 is TGTGCCAGCAGCAAGGGACAGGGGCGCAGCTCCTATAATTCACCCCTCCACTTT.

This rearrangement joins TRBV5-6 to TRBJ2-4; 7 bases agree with TRBD1. The germline V gene encodes CDR1 SGHDT and CDR2 YYEEEE. Unmatched junction bases numbered 4, after V lost 2 bases and J lost 2 bases. The CDR3 loop spans 15 amino acids. This CDR3 reads CASSFSGGTKNIQYF. The DNA of the CDR3 is TGTGCCAGCAGCTTCTCAGGGGGTACCAAAAACATTCAGTACTTC.

CDR3 in amino acids: CASSLRGGSTNSGNTIYF. CDR3 DNA sequence: TGCGCCAGCAGCTTGAGAGGGGGCAGTACTAACTCTGGAAACACCATATATTTT. The chain combines TRBV5-1 with TRBJ1-3; TRBD1 aligns across 7 bases. The CDR3 runs to 18 residues. The germline gives CDR1 SGHRS, CDR2 YFSETQ. V gave up 1 base and J gave up 0 bases; unmatched junction bases: 10.

The table lists this clone with a count of one. The chain combines TRBV19 with TRBJ1-5; the D gene is possibly TRBD1 (5 bases). This CDR3 has 17 residues. V was shortened by 3 bases and J by 0 bases, with 15 bases between the two germline ends. Germline assignment: CDR1 LNHDA and CDR2 SQIVND (reference sequence). In nucleotides, the CDR3 is TGTGCCAGTAGTATCCCAGAGACAGTTCTTAGCAATCAGCCCCAGCATTTT. Translated: CASSIPETVLSNQPQHF.

The chain employs TRBV3-1 (or the pseudogene TRBV3-2) and TRBJ1-1; 7 bases match TRBD1. CDR1 and CDR2 from the germline V gene are LGHDT and YNNKEL (reference sequence). V shed 4 bases and J 5 bases; nucleotides not matched to a gene: 4. The CDR3 totals 13 residues. CDR3 region: CASSPYRGTEAFF. As DNA, the CDR3 is TGTGCCAGCAGCCCATACAGGGGAACTGAAGCTTTCTTT.

In this sample, this clone turned up a few times. V is TRBV11-2 and J is TRBJ2-2, with 7 bases identical to TRBD1. This CDR3 has 15 amino acids. Germline assignment: CDR1 SGHAT and CDR2 FQNNGV. V trimming: 6 bases; J trimming: 6 bases; junction bases outside the gene matches: 10. The CDR3 loop reads CASRLTGTVAGELFF. CDR3 bases: TGTGCCAGCAGGTTAACCGGGACAGTGGCCGGGGAGCTGTTTTTT.

The chain is built from TRBV2 and TRBJ2-1, with no clear D. Trimming left V 5 bases short and J 0 bases short, with 5 bases between. Looked up from germline, CDR1 is SNHLY and CDR2 is FYNNEI. The CDR3 totals 13 residues. In nucleotides, the CDR3 is TGTGCCAGCAGTCTGAGCTCCTACAATGAGCAGTTCTTC. Its protein is CASSLSSYNEQFF.

The J gene is TRBJ2-1, the V gene TRBV5-1; maybe TRBD2 (6 bases). The CDR3 sequence is 15 residues long. V was pared by 4 bases and J by 0 bases, with 11 bases between. CDR1 SGHRS and CDR2 YFSETQ come from the germline V gene. The CDR3 region has the DNA TGCGCCAGCAGCGCCGGACTAACCTCCTACAATGAGCAGTTCTTC. This sequence encodes CASSAGLTSYNEQFF.

This rearrangement joins TRBV11-2 to TRBJ2-1; TRBD2 matches at 9 bases. The V segment lost 7 bases and the J segment 7 bases; nucleotides outside the gene matches: 11. CDR1 and CDR2 (germline): SGHAT, FQNNGV. CDR3 length: 15 residues. The DNA for the CDR3 is TGTGCCAGCACCCGGGACCTTGCGGGAGGGAATGAGCAGTTCTTC. Its translation is CASTRDLAGGNEQFF.

The V gene is TRBV19, the J gene TRBJ1-5; 7 bases are a match to TRBD1. V was clipped by 5 bases and J by 7 bases; unmatched bases: 5. The CDR3 runs 13 residues. CDR1 is LNHDA, CDR2 SQIVND, per germline (reference sequence). The CDR3 region is CASSWAGGQPQHF. CDR3 nucleotide sequence: TGTGCCAGTAGTTGGGCAGGGGGACAGCCCCAGCATTTT.

This clone was counted only a few times. The chain couples TRBV5-1 to TRBJ1-2; 8 bases are a match to TRBD1. Losses at the gene ends were 3 bases for V and 6 bases for J; bases not matched to a gene: 16. Germline CDR1 is SGHRS and CDR2 is YFSETQ. The CDR3 has 17 amino acids. The CDR3 reads CASSSLGQGLSVDGYTF. In DNA form, the CDR3 reads TGCGCCAGCAGCTCTCTCGGACAGGGATTAAGTGTGGATGGCTACACCTTC.

The rearrangement links TRBV6-1 to TRBJ1-2, with 7 nucleotides matching TRBD1. The CDR3 runs 15 residues. Germline V CDR1 and CDR2: MNHNS, SASEGT. The V segment lost 3 bases and the J segment 2 bases; nucleotides outside the gene matches: 6. CDR3 in amino acids: CASSDVATGNYGYTF. In nucleotides, the CDR3 is TGTGCCAGCAGTGATGTTGCGACAGGGAACTATGGCTACACCTTC.

This sequence joins TRBV6-5 and TRBJ1-2, with 7 nucleotides matching TRBD1. CDR3 length equals 13 residues. V dropped 5 bases and J dropped 4; count of bases not matched to a gene: 4. Germline lookup yields CDR1 MNHEY and CDR2 SVGAGI. The CDR3 here is CASSRGQAYGYTF. CDR3 in DNA: TGTGCCAGCAGTAGGGGGCAGGCCTATGGCTACACCTTC.

The rearrangement uses TRBV12-5 and TRBJ2-1; 8 bases line up with TRBD2. This CDR3 is 13 amino acids long. Germline-derived CDR1 and CDR2 are LGHNT and FRNRAP. The junction had 6 bases not matched to a gene; V was cut back by 10 bases and J by 4 bases. CDR3 sequence: CATQREWYNEQFF. The CDR3 DNA reads as TGTGCTACCCAGCGGGAGTGGTACAATGAGCAGTTCTTC.

The V call is TRBV14, the J call TRBJ2-1; D not resolved. The CDR3 is 13 amino acids. V was clipped by 1 base and J by 10 bases, with 11 bases between them. CDR1 SGHDN and CDR2 FVKESK come from the germline V gene. As DNA, the CDR3 is TGTGCCAGCAGCCAAGCCCCCGCGTCAGAGCAGTTCTTC. Encoded protein: CASSQAPASEQFF.